This TCR beta chain was captured in a study of technical replicates of blood from several donors. Sequenced by immunoSEQ multiplex PCR; TCRdb stores in-frame clones only, minus some. The profile covers about 80,000 clones, with around 94% appearing a single time and 0.38% taken by the ten largest. The CDR3 has 16 amino acids. Germline lookup yields CDR1 SGHRS and CDR2 YFSETQ. J lost 5 bases, V lost 3 bases, and 8 bases had no gene match. The receptor's source is a human donor in good health. The chain combines TRBV5-1 with TRBJ1-4; 9 nucleotides line up with TRBD1. The sample was T cells isolated from PBMCs. In nucleotides, the CDR3 is TGCGCCAGCAGCTCTAGATCCGGGACAGGGAATGAAAAACTGTTTTTT. Amino acid sequence: CASSSRSGTGNEKLFF.